Listed below are T cell receptor beta chains from one sample, sequenced in a study of blood T cells in healthy people across ages. A single record per CDR3 protein comes from TCRdb applying MiXCR to the 5' RACE reads. The sample yields 600,000 to 850,000 distinct CDR3 sequences, 20% to 25% seen once. This sample was also put to use in a study of T cells of mothers and their children.

The sequencing sample was made of blood. The receptors stem from a boy between 10 and 17 years old in good health. The CDR3 runs from the conserved cysteine through the conserved F or W. Each record gives: V gene, clone size, D gene, J gene, CDR3 DNA, CDR3 protein. A D gene is named only where the DNA matches it firmly. Part of the rows lack a size; the others show once, few, many or a class for expanded clones.

TRBV5-6	NA	NA	TRBJ1-1	TGTGCCAGCAGCTCGGAACAGGGCTGGACTGAAGCTTTCTTT	CASSSEQGWTEAFF
TRBV5-1	NA	NA	TRBJ1-3	TGCGCCAGCAGCTTGGGAACAGCTTCTTACAGAAACACCATATATTTT	CASSLGTASYRNTIYF
TRBV12-3/TRBV12-4	NA	NA	TRBJ2-5	TGTGCCAGCAGTTTAGACTTCGGCCGGGGACAAGAGACCCAGTACTTC	CASSLDFGRGQETQYF
TRBV29-1	few	NA	TRBJ2-5	TGCAGCGCCCCTTCGGGTAGCGGCCAAGAGACCCAGTACTTC	CSAPSGSGQETQYF
TRBV12-3/TRBV12-4	once	NA	TRBJ1-3	TGTGCCAGCAGTTTACAAGACACCATATATTTT	CASSLQDTIYF
TRBV7-8	NA	TRBD2	TRBJ2-1	TGTACCAGCAGCGCCCGGACTAGCGGCAATGAGCAGTTCTTC	CTSSARTSGNEQFF
TRBV7-6	NA	NA	TRBJ1-2	TGTGCCAGCAGCCAGGGATCGGGTAGCTTTGGCTACACCTTC	CASSQGSGSFGYTF
TRBV4-1	NA	TRBD2	TRBJ2-1	TGCGCCAGCAGCCAAGTTGGACTAGCGGGGTTCAATGAGCAGTTCTTC	CASSQVGLAGFNEQFF
TRBV6-1	few	NA	TRBJ1-5	TGTGCCAGCAGTGAAGCTAGTCTCGGGGGGCGCCAGCCCCAGCATTTT	CASSEASLGGRQPQHF
TRBV7-9	few	TRBD2	TRBJ2-5	TGTGCCAGCAGGCTGGGGAGGGCGAACCAAGAGACCCAGTACTTC	CASRLGRANQETQYF
TRBV12-3/TRBV12-4	NA	NA	TRBJ2-6	TGTGCCAGCAGTTTAGAGGAGGTATCCGGGGCCAACGTCCTGACTTTC	CASSLEEVSGANVLTF
TRBV3-1	NA	TRBD2	TRBJ2-3	TGTGCCAGCAGCCAAGGACTAGCGGGGAGTACTAGCACAGATACGCAGTATTTT	CASSQGLAGSTSTDTQYF
TRBV3-1	few	NA	TRBJ1-2	TGTGCCAGCAGCCAAGAGATAGGGGGCTATGGCTACACCTTC	CASSQEIGGYGYTF
TRBV6-2/TRBV6-3	NA	TRBD2	TRBJ2-5	TGTGCCAGCAGTTACGATGGGACTAGAGGGGAGACCCAGTACTTC	CASSYDGTRGETQYF
TRBV20-1	NA	NA	TRBJ2-7	TGCAGTGCGGAAAAGGACAGAGCCTACGAGCAGTACTTC	CSAEKDRAYEQYF
TRBV7-3	few	NA	TRBJ2-3	TGTGCCAGCAGCAATGGACACACGGATACGCAGTATTTT	CASSNGHTDTQYF
TRBV6-2/TRBV6-3	few	NA	TRBJ1-4	TGTGCCAGCTTAGACCCGGGACGCATGAATGAAAAACTGTTTTTT	CASLDPGRMNEKLFF
TRBV6-4	NA	NA	TRBJ2-3	TGTGCCAGCAGTGACCTATTCGGGGGACCCACAGATACGCAGTATTTT	CASSDLFGGPTDTQYF
TRBV3-1	few	NA	TRBJ2-7	TGTGCCAGCAGCCAAGAAGTCCGGGGCGAGCAATACTTC	CASSQEVRGEQYF
TRBV7-2	few	NA	TRBJ2-6	TGTGCCAGCAGCTTAGTCTCTGAGGCCAACGTCCTGACTTTC	CASSLVSEANVLTF
TRBV12-3/TRBV12-4	few	NA	TRBJ1-4	TGTGCCAGCAGTTTGGGGTTTCGTGCGATTAATGAACAACTGTTTTTT	CASSLGFRAINEQLFF
TRBV28	few	TRBD2	TRBJ2-5	TGTGCCAGCAGTCCGGGGACTAGCGGGAGTTGGGGAGAGACCCAGTACTTC	CASSPGTSGSWGETQYF
TRBV3-1	NA	TRBD1	TRBJ1-4	TGTGCCAGCAGCCACTTTACCGACAGGGGCGGTGAAAAACTGTTTTTT	CASSHFTDRGGEKLFF
TRBV12-3/TRBV12-4	NA	NA	TRBJ2-3	TGTGCCAGCAGTGCACAGGGTTACCGTGATACGCAGTATTTT	CASSAQGYRDTQYF
TRBV15	NA	TRBD2	TRBJ2-3	TGTGCCACCAAGACTAGCGGGCGCACAGATACGCAGTATTTT	CATKTSGRTDTQYF
TRBV7-9	NA	NA	TRBJ2-7	TGTGCCAGCAGTCCCATAGACGGGAGACTGTACGAGCAGTACTTC	CASSPIDGRLYEQYF
TRBV12-3/TRBV12-4	few	NA	TRBJ1-2	TGTGCCATTAACTCAGGGGAGAGCTACACCTTC	CAINSGESYTF
TRBV19	NA	TRBD1	TRBJ1-1	TGTGCCAGTAGTTGGACAGGGGAAACTGAAGCTTTCTTT	CASSWTGETEAFF
TRBV12-3/TRBV12-4	NA	TRBD1	TRBJ2-7	TGTGCCAGCAGTCCGACTTCCTCGCCTTCAGACAGGGAAATCTCCTACGAGCAGTACTTC	CASSPTSSPSDREISYEQYF
TRBV20-1	NA	TRBD1	TRBJ2-7	TGCAGTGCTGAAGACAGGGGGTCCTCCTACGAGCAGTACTTC	CSAEDRGSSYEQYF
TRBV6-6	NA	NA	TRBJ2-5	TGTGCCAGCAGCTACGGTTCAGGGGGGATCGGAGAGACCCAGTACTTC	CASSYGSGGIGETQYF
TRBV28	NA	NA	TRBJ1-5	TGTGCCAGCAGTTTCCTTGAGCCCCAGCATTTT	CASSFLEPQHF
TRBV7-8	NA	NA	TRBJ1-5	TGTGCCAGCAGCAAACGACCCAGGTATAGCAATCAGCCCCAGCATTTT	CASSKRPRYSNQPQHF
TRBV29-1	NA	TRBD1	TRBJ2-1	TGCAGCGTTGACCTCCTCGGGGATGGCAGGGGGCTCAATGAGCAGTTCTTC	CSVDLLGDGRGLNEQFF
TRBV20-1	few	NA	TRBJ2-3	TGCAGTGCACGAGCACCGTGGGGCGGGTCAGATACGCAGTATTTT	CSARAPWGGSDTQYF